This T cell receptor beta chain was captured by sequencing in a study of naive and memory T cell subsets. CMV status came from CD4+ IFNgamma after overnight CMV lysate stimulation. Germline V gives CDR1 LGHNA, CDR2 YSLEER. With 1 base clipped from V and 4 bases from J, the junction kept 7 bases outside the gene matches. CDR3 length: 16 residues. Whole-study findings and limits: Naive and memory subsets had different power law exponents for TCR abundance. In naive cells, over 85% of TCR sequences were seen only once. Gini index rose across naive, CM, EM and EMRA in CD4 and CD8.

Both TRBC1 and TRBC2 were covered by a beta constant-region primer of two equimolar oligonucleotides. TCRdb reprocessed the UMI-ligation and nested PCR reads via MiXCR and lists one record per CDR3 protein. Here the sample spans 84,000 or so distinct CDR3 sequences, more than 6.5% being singletons. There are many counts of this clonotype. Its antigen is undetermined. The source of this sequence is a human donor in good health. Input material: central memory CD4+ T cells from blood. This chain connects TRBV4-3 to TRBJ1-2; 9 bases match TRBD1. The CDR3 here is CASSQGGTGISYGYTF. DNA for the CDR3: TGCGCCAGCAGCCAAGGCGGGACAGGGATCTCCTATGGCTACACCTTC.